The 25 T cell receptor beta chains given below trace back to one sample, sequenced in a study of cytomegalovirus exposure and HLA in healthy donors. PCR primers comprised 60 Vbeta and 13 Jbeta primers. Sequencing used immunoSEQ multiplex PCR; TCRdb keeps in-frame clones, though not all of them. Of over 40,000 clones listed, about 85% were seen once; the top ten hold around 8%. The source material was PBMCs. Source of these receptors: a woman aged 40 to 50 in good health and CMV-seropositive.

The chain employs TRBV30 and TRBJ1-3; 11 positions agree with TRBD1. After removal of 0 bases from V and 7 bases from J, the junction contained 11 bases not matched to a gene. Per germline, CDR1 GTSNPN and CDR2 SVGIG (reference sequence). The CDR3 runs to 17 residues. The DNA for the CDR3 is TGTGCCTGGAGTGTAGGACCCGGACAGGGGGCAAGGAACACCATATATTTT. Encoded protein: CAWSVGPGQGARNTIYF.

This clone occurred a few times. V gene TRBV19 combines with J gene TRBJ1-6; D uncertain. Germline loops: CDR1 LNHDA, CDR2 SQIVND (reference sequence). The CDR3 has 15 residues. V was clipped by 1 base and J by 4 bases, with 8 bases between them. The CDR3 loop reads CASSIGLRYNSPLHF. The CDR3 bases are TGTGCCAGTAGTATAGGCCTCAGGTATAATTCACCCCTCCACTTT.

This clone has just a few counts. This rearrangement joins TRBV2 to TRBJ2-4; D uncertain. Trimming stripped 2 bases from V and 4 bases from J, with 6 bases between. Germline-derived CDR1 and CDR2 are SNHLY and FYNNEI. The CDR3 extends over 13 amino acids. CDR3 DNA: TGTGCCAGCAGTGAACTAGGTAAAAACATTCAGTACTTC. Its translation: CASSELGKNIQYF.

The chain combines TRBV7-6 with TRBJ2-3, with 7 bases that match TRBD1. This CDR3 region has 15 residues. V shed 2 bases and J 0 bases; nucleotides not matched to a gene: 2. Germline V gene data show CDR1 as SGHVS and CDR2 as FNYEAQ. The CDR3 is CASSLTGQSTDTQYF. The CDR3 DNA is TGTGCCAGCAGCTTAACGGGACAGAGCACAGATACGCAGTATTTT.

The V call is TRBV7-2, the J call TRBJ1-6, with 7 bases lining up with TRBD1. The CDR3 runs 16 residues. Trimming removed 1 base from V and 7 bases from J; junction bases left unmatched: 7. CDR1 is SGHTA and CDR2 is FQGNSA in the germline V gene. The DNA for the CDR3 is TGTGCCAGCAGCTTAGAGGAGGGGGCGAGAAATTCACCCCTCCACTTT. Translation gives CASSLEEGARNSPLHF.

V is TRBV18 and J is TRBJ2-1; D is unclear. From germline, CDR1 is KGHSH and CDR2 LQKENI. V was pared by 10 bases and J by 0 bases, with 10 bases between. The CDR3 is 13 amino acids. CDR3 residues: CATAQSSYNEQFF. In DNA form, the CDR3 reads TGTGCCACCGCACAAAGCTCCTACAATGAGCAGTTCTTC.

This chain connects TRBV7-9 to TRBJ2-1, with D perhaps matching TRBD1 (8 bases). Germline lookup yields CDR1 SEHNR and CDR2 FQNEAQ (reference sequence). The V gene lost 5 bases and the J gene lost 0 bases, with 14 bases spanning the gap. The CDR3 sequence is 16 residues long. The CDR3 bases are TGTGCCAGCAGCCGGGGGGACAGGAGCTCCTACAATGAGCAGTTCTTC. It translates to CASSRGDRSSYNEQFF.

The J gene is TRBJ1-2, the V gene TRBV4-1; the D gene is possibly TRBD1 (5 bases). Trimming shortened V by 4 bases and J by 2 bases, and 14 bases separated the two germline ends. The CDR3 loop spans 15 amino acids. Germline-derived CDR1 and CDR2 are MGHRA and YSYEKL. CDR3 in amino acids: CASSPREGANYGYTF. The DNA of the CDR3 is TGCGCCAGCAGCCCCAGGGAGGGCGCAAACTATGGCTACACCTTC.

The chain combines TRBV27 with TRBJ2-3, with D tentatively TRBD2 (6 bases). The CDR3 contains 15 residues. The V gene's germline CDR1 is MNHEY and CDR2 SMNVEV (reference sequence). V was cut by 1 base and J by 2 bases, with 10 bases left in between. This chain's CDR3 is CASSLFLATTDTQYF. CDR3 DNA: TGTGCCAGCAGTTTATTTCTAGCGACCACAGATACGCAGTATTTT.

J is TRBJ1-2 and V is TRBV5-5; the D is unclear. Trimming took 0 bases from V and 6 from J, leaving 9 bases between them. CDR1 and CDR2 (germline): SGHKS, YYEKEE (reference sequence). CDR3 length: 13 amino acids. The CDR3 DNA follows: TGTGCCAGCAGCTTGGAGGCAGGCAATGGCTACACCTTC. Translation: CASSLEAGNGYTF.

CDR3 protein: CASSLSTGVGANVLTF. In DNA, the CDR3 is TGTGCCAGCAGCTTGTCCACAGGGGTCGGGGCCAACGTCCTGACTTTC. J is TRBJ2-6 and V is TRBV5-4; 7 nucleotides align to TRBD1. CDR1 SGHNT and CDR2 YYREEE come from the germline V gene (reference sequence). Germline trimming cut 1 base from V and 4 bases from J; bases unmatched to any gene: 5. CDR3 length: 16 residues.

The chain carries TRBV14 and TRBJ2-3; D remains ambiguous. V was trimmed by 0 bases and J by 2 bases, leaving 12 bases between them. The CDR3 contains 16 residues. The V gene's germline CDR1 is SGHDN and CDR2 FVKESK. CDR3 DNA sequence: TGTGCCAGCAGCCAAGATATGCCGGGTCCCACAGATACGCAGTATTTT. This translates into CASSQDMPGPTDTQYF.

The rearrangement links TRBV7-9 to TRBJ2-2; the match to TRBD2 covers 7 bases. CDR1 and CDR2 (germline): SEHNR, FQNEAQ (reference sequence). Trimming at V came to 4 bases and at J to 5 bases, leaving 1 base not matched to a gene. The CDR3 consists of 13 residues. CDR3 protein: CASSSGGTGELFF. DNA of the CDR3: TGTGCCAGCAGCTCGGGAGGTACCGGGGAGCTGTTTTTT. Filled out from reference TRBV7-9 and TRBJ2-2, the complete variable domain reads DTGVSQNPRHKITKRGQNVTFRCDPISEHNRLYWYRQTLGQGPEFLTYFQNEAQLEKSRLLSDRFSAERPKGSFSTLEIQRTEQGDSAMYLCASSSGGTGELFFGEGSRLTVL.

The chain uses TRBV6-5 and TRBJ2-2, with 9 bases fitting TRBD2. CDR1 MNHEY and CDR2 SVGAGI come from the germline V gene. The V segment lost 6 bases and the J segment 10 bases; nucleotides outside the gene matches: 12. The CDR3 has 15 residues. CDR3 residues: CASRPGTSPQQELFF. CDR3 nucleotide sequence: TGTGCCAGCAGACCCGGGACTAGCCCGCAGCAGGAGCTGTTTTTT.

This clone came up once. The CDR3 spells CARQDSTDTQYF. CDR3 sequence (DNA): TGTGCCCGCCAGGACAGTACAGATACGCAGTATTTT. This chain links TRBV30 with TRBJ2-3; D might be TRBD1 (6 bases). Trimming removed 8 bases at V and 3 bases at J, with 12 bases between. Germline V gives CDR1 GTSNPN, CDR2 SVGIG (reference sequence). The CDR3 length is 12 residues.

The V gene is TRBV9, the J gene TRBJ2-7; no clear D gene. The CDR3 contains 13 residues. The germline CDR1 and CDR2 sequences are SGDLS and YYNGEE. Trimming cost V 0 bases and J 3 bases, with 7 bases left between them. The CDR3 sequence: CASSVVPDYEQYF. The CDR3 DNA follows: TGTGCCAGCAGCGTAGTGCCAGACTACGAGCAGTACTTC.

Only one count was recorded for this clone. V usage is TRBV14 and J usage is TRBJ2-7; tentatively, D is TRBD1 (5 bases). The CDR3 is 13 amino acids. V shed 0 bases and J shed 9 bases, with 12 bases lying between them. CDR1 is SGHDN and CDR2 is FVKESK in the germline V gene. The CDR3 bases are TGTGCCAGCAGCCAAGATCACCAGGGCGGGCAGTACTTC. Translated, it gives CASSQDHQGGQYF. The complete variable domain, with remaining parts taken from reference TRBV14 and TRBJ2-7, reads EAGVTQFPSHSVIEKGQTVTLRCDPISGHDNLYWYRRVMGKEIKFLLHFVKESKQDESGMPNNRFLAERTGGTYSTLKVQPAELEDSGVYFCASSQDHQGGQYFGPGTRLTVT.

In its sample, this clone was seen once. The chain employs TRBV25-1 and TRBJ1-2; D remains unclear. The CDR3 is 12 residues long. The V and J ends lost 2 bases and 6 bases respectively, with 7 bases between them. Germline CDR1 and CDR2: MGHDK and SYGVNS. CDR3 DNA: TGTGCCAGCAGTGAACAGTACGATGGCTACACCTTC. Residues: CASSEQYDGYTF.

The chain joins TRBV5-1 to TRBJ1-1, with no clear D. The V end was cut by 1 base, the J end by 3 bases, with 16 bases between. Germline assignment: CDR1 SGHRS and CDR2 YFSETQ. This CDR3 contains 16 residues. The CDR3 DNA follows: TGCGCCAGCAGCTTGTTTATGGGCGCCACGGACACTGAAGCTTTCTTT. The encoded protein is CASSLFMGATDTEAFF.

The V call is TRBV5-1, the J call TRBJ2-6; 9 nucleotides align to TRBD1. The CDR3 is made up of 19 amino acids. Trimming removed 4 bases from V and 0 bases from J; junction bases left unmatched: 11. Per the germline V gene, CDR1 is SGHRS and CDR2 is YFSETQ. The CDR3 is CASSLEGQGLYSGANVLTF. In nucleotides, the CDR3 is TGCGCCAGCAGCCTAGAGGGACAGGGCCTATACTCTGGGGCCAACGTCCTGACTTTC.

The chain couples TRBV18 to TRBJ1-4; 9 positions agree with TRBD1. CDR3 length: 16 residues. The trim removed 5 bases at V and 5 bases at J, leaving 9 bases unmatched. CDR1 and CDR2 from the germline V gene are KGHSH and LQKENI. CDR3 sequence reads: CASSLGTGKKNEKLFF. The CDR3, as DNA: TGTGCCAGCTCATTAGGGACAGGGAAGAAAAATGAAAAACTGTTTTTT. Using reference TRBV18 and TRBJ1-4 for the parts outside the CDR3, the full variable domain is NAGVMQNPRHLVRRRGQEARLRCSPMKGHSHVYWYRQLPEEGLKFMVYLQKENIIDESGMPKERFSAEFPKEGPSILRIQQVVRGDSAAYFCASSLGTGKKNEKLFFGSGTQLSVL.

This chain connects TRBV28 to TRBJ2-1; TRBD2 matches 9 bases. Germline V lookup: CDR1 MDHEN, CDR2 SYDVKM. The CDR3 is 11 amino acids. The V segment lost 7 bases and the J segment 13 bases; nucleotides outside the gene matches: 5. CDR3 DNA sequence: TGTGCCAGCACAGGTAGCGGGAGTCAGTTCTTC. Translated: CASTGSGSQFF.

The genes are TRBV2 and TRBJ2-6, with D possibly matching TRBD1 (6 bases). The CDR3 loop spans 15 amino acids. With 6 bases removed from V and 0 bases from J, the gap between germline ends came to 9 bases. Germline-derived CDR1 and CDR2 are SNHLY and FYNNEI. CDR3 bases: TGTGCCAGCAGGGACAGCAGCTCTGGGGCCAACGTCCTGACTTTC. Protein product: CASRDSSSGANVLTF.

This clone was detected a few times. This chain joins TRBV5-1 and TRBJ1-6, with 7 bases matching TRBD1. The CDR3 sequence is 14 residues long. CDR1 is SGHRS and CDR2 is YFSETQ in the germline V gene. V dropped 4 bases and J dropped 5; count of bases not matched to a gene: 3. CDR3 in amino acids: CASSGDSNNSPLHF. CDR3 bases: TGCGCCAGCAGCGGGGACAGCAATAATTCACCCCTCCACTTT. The whole variable domain, remainder taken from reference TRBV5-1 and TRBJ1-6, is KAGVTQTPRYLIKTRGQQVTLSCSPISGHRSVSWYQQTPGQGLQFLFEYFSETQRNKGNFPGRFSGRQFSNSRSEMNVSTLELGDSALYLCASSGDSNNSPLHFGNGTRLTVT.

The gene calls are TRBV5-5 and TRBJ1-1, with a tentative D call TRBD1 (5 bases). V lost 3 bases and J lost 11, with 23 bases in between. CDR1 SGHKS and CDR2 YYEKEE come from the germline V gene (reference sequence). There are 15 residues in the CDR3. CDR3 sequence: CASSWGGVLNVEAFF. CDR3 sequence (DNA): TGTGCCAGCAGCTGGGGGGGGGTTCTCAATGTGGAGGCTTTCTTT.